This T cell receptor (beta chain) was obtained from a study of cytotoxic CD8 clonotypes in ibrutinib-treated CLL. The authors obtained approximately 2 micrograms of genomic DNA from cryopreserved PBMCs for TCR beta libraries. The CDR3 spans 15 residues. V dropped 3 bases and J dropped 3; count of bases not matched to a gene: 9. The germline gives CDR1 SGHNT, CDR2 YYREEE (reference sequence). Turning to this clone: What it recognizes is unknown.

Study-wide points: In comparison with age-matched healthy donors, baseline clonality was higher and tracked circulating CD8+ T-cell counts. At progression, clonality fell back toward baseline after rising at ibrutinib response. Treatment saw public clonotypes, which were uncommon, either contract or stay stable.

Sequenced by immunoSEQ multiplex PCR; TCRdb stores in-frame clones only, minus some. The sample shows some 300,000 clones, just under 80% of them seen only once. The sample in question was PBMCs, obtained before ibrutinib treatment. The receptor was isolated from a human donor with chronic lymphocytic leukemia. J is TRBJ2-7 and V is TRBV5-4; 7 bases line up with TRBD2. This CDR3 is CASSSDLAANYEQYF. As DNA, the CDR3 is TGTGCCAGCAGCTCCGACCTAGCGGCCAACTACGAGCAGTACTTC. The whole variable domain, remainder taken from reference TRBV5-4 and TRBJ2-7, is ETGVTQSPTHLIKTRGQQVTLRCSSQSGHNTVSWYQQALGQGPQFIFQYYREEENGRGNFPPRFSGLQFPNYSSELNVNALELDDSALYLCASSSDLAANYEQYFGPGTRLTVT.